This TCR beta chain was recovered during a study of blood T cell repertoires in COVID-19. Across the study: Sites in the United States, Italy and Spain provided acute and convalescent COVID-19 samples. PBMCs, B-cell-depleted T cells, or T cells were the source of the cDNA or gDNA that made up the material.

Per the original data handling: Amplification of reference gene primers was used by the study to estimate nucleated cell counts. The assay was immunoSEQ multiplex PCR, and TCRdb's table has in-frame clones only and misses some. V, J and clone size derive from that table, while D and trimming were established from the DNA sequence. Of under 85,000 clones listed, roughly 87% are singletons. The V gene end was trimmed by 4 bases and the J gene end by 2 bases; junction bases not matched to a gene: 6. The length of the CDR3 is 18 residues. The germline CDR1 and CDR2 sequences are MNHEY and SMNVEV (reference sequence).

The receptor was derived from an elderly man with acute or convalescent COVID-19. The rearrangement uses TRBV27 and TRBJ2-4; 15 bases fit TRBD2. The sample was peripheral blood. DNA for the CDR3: TGTGCCAGCAGTTCGATGGGACTAGCGGGAGGAACCAAAAACATTCAGTACTTC. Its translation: CASSSMGLAGGTKNIQYF.